Listed below are T cell receptor beta chains from one sample, sequenced in a study of chemoradiotherapy in HPV16-positive cancers. The table came from immunoSEQ multiplex PCR; TCRdb's copy has only in-frame clones and leaves some out. This table has over a thousand clones, under 90% appearing once. Sequenced here: tumor tissue, sampled from a patient who underwent chemoradiotherapy. The receptor source for this set is a human donor with HPV-associated anogenital cancer. Both conserved end residues are part of each CDR3. D genes are given only for firm matches. Expanded clones get a size class; other rows say once, few or many, or leave the size out.

J,size,D,V,DNA,CDR3
TRBJ2-1,.,TRBD2,TRBV4-1,TGCGCCAGCAGCCCCCGGGGGGACAATGAGCAGTTCTTC,CASSPRGDNEQFF
TRBJ2-1,.,.,TRBV7-7,TGTGCCAGCAGCCAGGGGCAGGGAACCTCCAATGAGCAGTTCTTC,CASSQGQGTSNEQFF
TRBJ2-5,.,.,TRBV7-2,TGTGCCAGCAGCCGGAGGGGAGAGACCCAGTACTTC,CASSRRGETQYF
TRBJ2-5,.,.,TRBV2,TGTGCCAGCAGTGAAGACAGGTCAGCAGGAGAGACCCAGTACTTC,CASSEDRSAGETQYF
TRBJ2-7,.,TRBD2,TRBV5-1,TGCGCCAGCAGCTTGGGTCACGCTAGCGGGACAGACGAGCAGTACTTC,CASSLGHASGTDEQYF
TRBJ2-7,few,.,TRBV11-2,TGTGCCAGCAGCTTGAGTCCGGTCTACGAGCAGTACTTC,CASSLSPVYEQYF
TRBJ2-1,.,.,TRBV11-3,TGTGCCAGCAGCTCAGATTACTCCTACAATGAGCAGTTCTTC,CASSSDYSYNEQFF
TRBJ2-7,.,TRBD1,TRBV14,TGTGCCAGCAGCTCCCAGGGGGTGTTGCAGTACTTC,CASSSQGVLQYF
TRBJ2-7,.,TRBD2,TRBV6-5,TGTGCCAGCAGTTACTCTGGCGGGAGCTCCTACGAGCAGTACTTC,CASSYSGGSSYEQYF
TRBJ2-2,.,.,TRBV5-1,TGCGCCAGCAGCTTTGGGGTTAACGGGGAGCTGTTTTTT,CASSFGVNGELFF
TRBJ1-3,.,.,TRBV5-6,TGTGCCAGCAGCTTTAGTTTCAGCGGAAACACCATATATTTT,CASSFSFSGNTIYF
TRBJ1-5,few,.,TRBV6-1,TGTGCCAGCACCAGATCCGGGGAGAGCAATCAGCCCCAGCATTTT,CASTRSGESNQPQHF
TRBJ2-5,.,.,TRBV14,TGTGCCAGCAGCCAAGAACAGGGATACCAAGAGACCCAGTACTTC,CASSQEQGYQETQYF
TRBJ2-6,.,.,TRBV25-1,TGTGCCAGCAGTGAATTCGGTCGTTCTGGGGCCAACGTCCTGACTTTC,CASSEFGRSGANVLTF
TRBJ1-5,.,.,TRBV27,TGTGCCAGCAGTTTATCCGATGTTCAGCCCCAGCATTTT,CASSLSDVQPQHF
TRBJ2-7,.,.,TRBV6-1,TGTGCCAGCAGTTATTACAGAAACTCCTACGAGCAGTACTTC,CASSYYRNSYEQYF
TRBJ1-5,.,.,TRBV9,TGTGCCAGCAGCGAGGGTGTAAATCAGCCCCAGCATTTT,CASSEGVNQPQHF
TRBJ1-1,.,TRBD1,TRBV5-1,TGCGCCAGCAGCTTGACCTATTCACAGGGGTCAGCTTTCTTT,CASSLTYSQGSAFF
TRBJ2-2,.,.,TRBV7-3,TGTGCCAGCAGCACTCGGACGGGGGCGGGCACCGGGGAGCTGTTTTTT,CASSTRTGAGTGELFF
TRBJ2-7,.,.,TRBV5-1,TGCGCCAGCAGCTTGGACTCCTACCGTAACCCCTACGAGCAGTACTTC,CASSLDSYRNPYEQYF
TRBJ2-3,.,TRBD1,TRBV4-1,TGCGCCAGCAGCCAAGTGGTTTACGGGACAGGGGGTACAGATACGCAGTATTTT,CASSQVVYGTGGTDTQYF
TRBJ2-1,.,.,TRBV6-1,TGTGCCAGCAGTGAAGCCACAGTTCGACCCGATGAGCAGTTCTTC,CASSEATVRPDEQFF
TRBJ1-1,.,.,TRBV6-6,TGTGCCAGCAGACCGACTACAAAGGGTTCGAACACTGAAGCTTTCTTT,CASRPTTKGSNTEAFF
TRBJ1-1,.,.,TRBV27,TGTGCCAGCAGTTTACAGGGTGTGAACACTGAAGCTTTCTTT,CASSLQGVNTEAFF
TRBJ2-7,.,.,TRBV25-1,TGTGCCAGCAGTGAGGCAGGGGATATGGACGAGCAGTACTTC,CASSEAGDMDEQYF